The 2 T cell receptor beta chains given below trace back to one sample, sequenced in a study of cytomegalovirus exposure and HLA in healthy donors. The primer mix had 60 Vbeta and 13 Jbeta primers. Sequencing used immunoSEQ multiplex PCR; TCRdb keeps in-frame clones, though not all of them. The data hold around 60,000 clones, with roughly 74% observed a single time. The source material was PBMCs. The receptors stem from a woman between 40 and 55 years old in good health and CMV-seropositive.

V usage is TRBV25-1 and J usage is TRBJ1-2; D remains unclear. V was shortened by 3 bases and J by 8 bases, with 7 bases between the two germline ends. This CDR3 has 11 residues. Germline assignment: CDR1 MGHDK and CDR2 SYGVNS. DNA for the CDR3: TGTGCCAGCAGTGAGTCGGGGGGCTACACCTTC. This encodes CASSESGGYTF.

This clone was detected only once. The chain has TRBV15 and TRBJ2-7; 12 nucleotides align to TRBD2. V lost 0 bases and J lost 0; bases outside the gene matches: 6. CDR1 is LNHNV, CDR2 YYDKDF, per germline (reference sequence). The CDR3 length is 18 residues. The CDR3 bases are TGTGCCACCAGCAGAGAACTAGCGGGGGGCCAAAGCTCCTACGAGCAGTACTTC. Amino acids: CATSRELAGGQSSYEQYF. Full variable domain (missing parts from reference TRBV15 and TRBJ2-7): DAMVIQNPRYQVTQFGKPVTLSCSQTLNHNVMYWYQQKSSQAPKLLFHYYDKDFNNEADTPDNFQSRRPNTSFCFLDIRSPGLGDTAMYLCATSRELAGGQSSYEQYFGPGTRLTVT.